The 14 T cell receptor beta chains below were found in one sample sequenced in a study of cytomegalovirus exposure and HLA in healthy donors. The PCR contained 60 Vbeta and 13 Jbeta primers. Measured with immunoSEQ multiplex PCR; TCRdb has only the in-frame clones, and not every one. This sample has 90,000 to 120,000 clones, with roughly 87% found just once. Material: PBMCs. The origin of the receptors is a young man in good health and CMV-seropositive.

This sequence joins TRBV6-5 and TRBJ1-5, with D possibly being TRBD1 (6 bases). Trimming cost V 8 bases and J 4 bases, with 12 bases left between them. CDR1 and CDR2 (germline): MNHEY, SVGAGI. The CDR3 is made up of 13 amino acids. The DNA for the CDR3 is TGTGCCAGCGGACAGTTTTCGAATCAGCCCCAGCATTTT. Protein sequence: CASGQFSNQPQHF.

V is TRBV10-2 and J is TRBJ2-3; 10 bases align to TRBD2. V lost 7 bases to trimming and J lost 14 bases; unmatched junction nucleotides: 12. Germline V gene lookup returns CDR1 WSHSY and CDR2 SAAADI. This CDR3 contains 13 residues. This CDR3 is CASKASGGAESYF. CDR3 sequence (DNA): TGCGCCAGCAAGGCAAGCGGGGGGGCCGAGTCGTATTTT.

V usage is TRBV12-5 and J usage is TRBJ2-7; TRBD2 matches 9 bases. This CDR3 is 16 amino acids long. V trimming: 3 bases; J trimming: 7 bases; junction bases outside the gene matches: 13. The V gene's germline CDR1 is LGHNT and CDR2 FRNRAP. The CDR3 DNA reads as TGTGCTAGTGGTTTTACGGCTAGCGGGACAGTAAGGGAGCAGTACTTC. It translates to CASGFTASGTVREQYF.

V usage is TRBV27 and J usage is TRBJ2-3, with TRBD2 identical over 10 bases. The CDR3 extends over 17 amino acids. Germline V gives CDR1 MNHEY, CDR2 SMNVEV (reference sequence). The ends lost 4 bases at V and 7 bases at J; junction bases unmatched: 14. The CDR3 DNA reads as TGTGCCAGCAGTTCCCTTACTAGCGGGGCCTTCCTAAATACGCAGTATTTT. It yields the protein CASSSLTSGAFLNTQYF.

The rearrangement joins TRBV9 to TRBJ1-2, with 8 positions matching TRBD1. In germline, CDR1 is SGDLS, CDR2 YYNGEE. V lost 3 bases to trimming and J lost 6 bases; unmatched junction nucleotides: 13. The length of the CDR3 is 16 residues. CDR3 DNA sequence: TGTGCCAGCAGCGAACCGAGACAGGGGCCCGTGGATGGCTACACCTTC. Its protein product is CASSEPRQGPVDGYTF.

The V call is TRBV19, the J call TRBJ2-5; 12 bases are shared with TRBD2. CDR1 is LNHDA and CDR2 is SQIVND in the germline V gene (reference sequence). V trimming: 6 bases; J trimming: 1 base; junction bases outside the gene matches: 6. The CDR3 runs 16 residues. The DNA for the CDR3 is TGTGCCAGTAGGGCCCGACTAGCGGGGGTCCAAGAGACCCAGTACTTC. It translates to CASRARLAGVQETQYF.

The V call is TRBV19, the J call TRBJ2-1; 8 bases are a match to TRBD1. V dropped 5 bases and J dropped 3; count of bases not matched to a gene: 15. The CDR3 extends over 18 amino acids. From germline, CDR1 is LNHDA and CDR2 SQIVND (reference sequence). For the CDR3, the DNA is TGTGCCAGTAGTCCCCGGGACAGGTCCATTCCCCGCTACAATGAGCAGTTCTTC. Translated, it gives CASSPRDRSIPRYNEQFF.

This chain joins TRBV11-2 and TRBJ2-7; 9 bases match TRBD2. With 1 base clipped from V and 2 bases from J, the junction kept 3 bases outside the gene matches. Germline V gene data show CDR1 as SGHAT and CDR2 as FQNNGV. The CDR3 spans 15 residues. The CDR3: CASSLASGAPYEQYF. CDR3 DNA: TGTGCCAGCAGCTTAGCTAGCGGGGCACCCTACGAGCAGTACTTC.

V usage is TRBV6-5 and J usage is TRBJ2-7; 12 positions match TRBD1. Germline V gives CDR1 MNHEY, CDR2 SVGAGI. The CDR3 is 14 residues long. The J segment lost 7 bases and the V segment lost 4 bases, leaving 5 bases of the junction unmatched. CDR3 loop: CASSFRDRGREQYF. In DNA form, the CDR3 reads TGTGCCAGCAGTTTCCGGGACAGGGGGCGGGAGCAGTACTTC.

The chain combines TRBV7-9 with TRBJ1-2; 7 bases fit TRBD1. Germline-derived CDR1 and CDR2 are SEHNR and FQNEAQ (reference sequence). There are 15 residues in the CDR3. V was clipped by 2 bases and J by 4 bases; unmatched bases: 7. CDR3 DNA sequence: TGTGCCAGCAGCTTAACTTCGACAGGGAGCTATGGCTACACCTTC. This translates into CASSLTSTGSYGYTF.

This clone was seen a few times. The chain recombines TRBV6-5 with TRBJ2-2; D is undetermined. The V gene lost 2 bases and the J gene lost 8 bases, with 12 bases spanning the gap. Germline V gene lookup returns CDR1 MNHEY and CDR2 SVGAGI. The CDR3 runs 14 residues. The CDR3 nucleotides read TGTGCCAGCAGTTACGGAAGTAGCTGGGGGGAGCTGTTTTTT. Protein product: CASSYGSSWGELFF.

V is TRBV5-1 and J is TRBJ2-5; D perhaps matches TRBD2 (5 bases). The J call may not be correct, given that the DNA end is closer to TRBJ2-7. The length of the CDR3 is 15 residues. Germline V gene sequence: CDR1 SGHRS, CDR2 YFSETQ. Written as DNA, the CDR3 is TGCGCCAGCAGCCTAACCCCCCGGCGGGCCTACGAGCAGTACTTC. This translates into CASSLTPRRAYEQYF.

V usage is TRBV7-9 and J usage is TRBJ1-1; TRBD1 aligns across 7 bases. The CDR3 is made up of 15 amino acids. V trimming: 2 bases; J trimming: 9 bases; junction bases outside the gene matches: 12. Germline V gene sequence: CDR1 SEHNR, CDR2 FQNEAQ (reference sequence). In DNA, the CDR3 is TGTGCCAGCAGCTTACAGGGACAGTCCCTACAGAAAGCTTTCTTT. Protein: CASSLQGQSLQKAFF. The full variable domain, with the rest looked up from reference TRBV7-9 and TRBJ1-1, is DTGVSQNPRHKITKRGQNVTFRCDPISEHNRLYWYRQTLGQGPEFLTYFQNEAQLEKSRLLSDRFSAERPKGSFSTLEIQRTEQGDSAMYLCASSLQGQSLQKAFFGQGTRLTVV.

V and J are TRBV9 and TRBJ2-7; D gene ambiguous. Germline CDR1 is SGDLS and CDR2 is YYNGEE. The CDR3 loop spans 14 amino acids. Between the trimmed V and J ends, which lost 0 bases and 5 bases, there was a span of 12 bases. The CDR3 region is CASSVDGRSNEQYF. The CDR3, as DNA: TGTGCCAGCAGCGTAGATGGCAGGTCCAACGAGCAGTACTTC.